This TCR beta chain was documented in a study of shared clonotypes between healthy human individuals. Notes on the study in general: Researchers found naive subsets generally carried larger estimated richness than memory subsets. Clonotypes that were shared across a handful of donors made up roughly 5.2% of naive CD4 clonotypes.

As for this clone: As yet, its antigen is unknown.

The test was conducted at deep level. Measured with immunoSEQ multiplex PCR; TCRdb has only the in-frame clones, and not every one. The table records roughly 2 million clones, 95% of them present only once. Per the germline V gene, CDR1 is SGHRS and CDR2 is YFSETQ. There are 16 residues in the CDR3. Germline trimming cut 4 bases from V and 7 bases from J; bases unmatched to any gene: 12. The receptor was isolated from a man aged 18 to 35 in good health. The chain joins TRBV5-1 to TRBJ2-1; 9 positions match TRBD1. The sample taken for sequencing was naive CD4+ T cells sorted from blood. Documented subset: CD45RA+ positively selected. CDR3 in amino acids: CASSPRTGDKGNEQFF. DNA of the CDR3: TGCGCCAGCAGCCCCCGGACAGGGGATAAGGGGAATGAGCAGTTCTTC.